Each of the 5 T cell receptor beta chains below was sequenced from the same sample in a study of blood T cell repertoires in COVID-19. Some clones are missing from TCRdb's copy, which holds only in-frame ones; the method was immunoSEQ multiplex PCR. Altogether approximately 130,000 clones are present, around 86% being singletons, with the ten largest covering roughly 18%. The source material was peripheral blood. These receptor sequences come from a woman in her forties or fifties who had recovered from COVID-19.

The chain joins TRBV19 to TRBJ1-1; D uncertain. Trimming took off 7 bases at V and 5 bases at J, with 20 bases between the two ends. Germline CDR1 reads LNHDA; CDR2 reads SQIVND (reference sequence). The CDR3 runs to 15 residues. CDR3 in DNA: TGTGCCAGTATCCCCCTTTTTCCTTTCGAGACTGAAGCTTTCTTT. It encodes CASIPLFPFETEAFF.

This clone was counted only a few times. The chain couples TRBV3-1 (or the pseudogene TRBV3-2) to TRBJ2-1; 11 bases match TRBD2. J lost 7 bases, V lost 3 bases, and 11 bases had no gene match. This CDR3 is 17 amino acids long. Germline V lookup: CDR1 LGHDT, CDR2 YNNKEL (reference sequence). The CDR3 reads CASSHTISGGEMNEQFF. The CDR3 DNA is TGTGCCAGCAGCCATACCATTAGCGGGGGGGAGATGAATGAGCAGTTCTTC.

V is TRBV7-2 and J is TRBJ1-1; 9 bases fit TRBD1. The CDR3 spans 18 residues. V was pared by 3 bases and J by 3 bases, with 14 bases of the junction left unmatched. Germline V lookup: CDR1 SGHTA, CDR2 FQGNSA. The CDR3 reads CASSLKIRDRDRYTEAFF. In DNA form, the CDR3 reads TGTGCCAGCAGCTTGAAGATCCGGGACAGGGATCGGTACACTGAAGCTTTCTTT.

The chain is built from TRBV28 and TRBJ2-6, with 7 bases lining up with TRBD1. V dropped 3 bases and J dropped 4; count of bases not matched to a gene: 9. This CDR3 is built from 17 residues. Per germline, CDR1 MDHEN and CDR2 SYDVKM. The DNA of the CDR3 is TGTGCCAGCAGTTTGGTTGGACAGGACCTCGGGGCCAACGTCCTGACTTTC. Translating gives CASSLVGQDLGANVLTF.

The chain joins TRBV11-2 to TRBJ2-7; 8 bases line up with TRBD1. V trimming: 5 bases; J trimming: 1 base; junction bases outside the gene matches: 4. This CDR3 has 14 residues. CDR1 SGHAT and CDR2 FQNNGV come from the germline V gene. Here the CDR3 DNA reads TGTGCCAGCAGCGACAGGGGAAGTTCCTACGAGCAGTACTTC. Its translation: CASSDRGSSYEQYF.